A selection of T cell receptor beta chains follows, all from one sample in a study of T cell responses to AZD1222 COVID-19 vaccine. Measured with immunoSEQ multiplex PCR; TCRdb has only the in-frame clones, and not every one. In the table there are 100,000 or so clones, roughly 88% of which are singletons. The sequenced sample was peripheral blood, obtained on day 0 of AZD1222 vaccination. The source of these receptors is an adult in good health. Both conserved end residues are part of each CDR3. Fields, in order: V gene, D gene, J gene, clone size, CDR3 protein, CDR3 DNA. A D gene is named only where the DNA matches it firmly. Size values are once, few and many counts, or a class for expanded clones, and some rows have none.

V: TRBV20-1
D: TRBD1
J: TRBJ1-6
size: NA
CDR3: CSASRGQGGTEGSPLHF
DNA: TGCAGTGCTAGTAGGGGACAGGGGGGTACAGAAGGTTCACCCCTCCACTTT

V: TRBV10-2
D: TRBD1
J: TRBJ1-5
size: NA
CDR3: CASATGQAQPQHF
DNA: TGCGCCAGCGCAACGGGACAGGCCCAGCCCCAGCATTTT

V: TRBV14
D: NA
J: TRBJ2-7
size: NA
CDR3: CASSQRGLRRDQEQYF
DNA: TGTGCCAGCAGCCAAAGAGGTTTACGGCGGGATCAAGAGCAGTACTTC

V: TRBV2
D: NA
J: TRBJ2-7
size: NA
CDR3: CASSEVDFTAYEQYF
DNA: TGTGCCAGCAGTGAGGTGGACTTCACCGCCTACGAGCAGTACTTC

V: TRBV10-3
D: NA
J: TRBJ1-5
size: NA
CDR3: CAISEFSNQPQHF
DNA: TGTGCCATCAGTGAGTTTAGCAATCAGCCCCAGCATTTT

V: TRBV24-1
D: TRBD1
J: TRBJ1-2
size: NA
CDR3: CATSDSRGRENGYTF
DNA: TGTGCCACCAGTGATTCCAGGGGGCGAGAGAATGGCTACACCTTC

V: TRBV7-2
D: TRBD2
J: TRBJ2-5
size: NA
CDR3: CASSLRLGTRIGETQYF
DNA: TGTGCCAGCAGCTTAAGGTTGGGGACTAGGATTGGGGAGACCCAGTACTTC

V: TRBV27
D: TRBD1
J: TRBJ1-4
size: NA
CDR3: CASSLLGTGGDEKLFF
DNA: TGTGCCAGCAGTTTATTGGGGACAGGGGGCGATGAAAAACTGTTTTTT

V: TRBV19
D: NA
J: TRBJ1-6
size: NA
CDR3: CASKLGQGRLYSPLHF
DNA: TGTGCCTCTAAACTCGGTCAGGGTCGGCTTTATTCACCCCTCCACTTT

V: TRBV24-1
D: TRBD1
J: TRBJ1-5
size: NA
CDR3: CATSEGTGVGNQPQHF
DNA: TGTGCCACCAGTGAGGGGACAGGGGTCGGCAATCAGCCCCAGCATTTT

V: TRBV7-3
D: TRBD2
J: TRBJ2-1
size: NA
CDR3: CASSLTPPGRSYNEQFF
DNA: TGTGCCAGCAGCTTAACCCCTCCCGGGAGGTCCTACAATGAGCAGTTCTTC

V: TRBV18
D: NA
J: TRBJ1-1
size: NA
CDR3: CASSPQHSIWTEAFF
DNA: TGTGCCAGCTCACCACAGCACAGCATTTGGACTGAAGCTTTCTTT

V: TRBV6-2/TRBV6-3
D: NA
J: TRBJ2-3
size: NA
CDR3: CASSYSTDYRDTQYF
DNA: TGTGCCAGCAGTTACTCGACAGACTACCGGGATACGCAGTATTTT

V: TRBV5-1
D: NA
J: TRBJ1-2
size: once
CDR3: CASSRDNYGYTF
DNA: TGCGCCAGCTCCAGAGATAACTATGGCTACACCTTC

V: TRBV28
D: NA
J: TRBJ1-2
size: NA
CDR3: CASSFPGGGGAENRYTF
DNA: TGTGCCAGCAGTTTCCCGGGCGGGGGAGGGGCTGAAAATCGCTACACCTTC

V: TRBV27
D: NA
J: TRBJ2-3
size: NA
CDR3: CASSHLTDTQYF
DNA: TGTGCCAGCAGTCACCTTACAGATACGCAGTATTTT

V: TRBV3-1/TRBV3-2
D: NA
J: TRBJ1-2
size: NA
CDR3: CASSQDPRYGYTF
DNA: TGTGCCAGCAGCCAAGATCCTCGATATGGCTACACCTTC

V: TRBV3-1/TRBV3-2
D: NA
J: TRBJ2-2
size: NA
CDR3: CASSQVRVAGELFF
DNA: TGTGCCAGCAGCCAGGTGCGGGTCGCCGGGGAGCTGTTTTTT

V: TRBV6-6
D: TRBD2
J: TRBJ2-3
size: NA
CDR3: CASSYSSGSFSDTQYF
DNA: TGTGCCAGCAGTTACTCCAGCGGGAGTTTTTCAGATACGCAGTATTTT

V: TRBV28
D: TRBD2
J: TRBJ2-7
size: NA
CDR3: CASSRTGTRGYEQYF
DNA: TGTGCCAGCAGTCGGACCGGGACTAGGGGCTACGAGCAGTACTTC